This TCR beta chain was recorded in a study of tumor-infiltrating lymphocytes in primary liver carcinoma. At the level of the study: Donors had hepatocellular carcinoma or combined HCC and intrahepatic cholangiocarcinoma.

Germline values: CDR1 SGHTA, CDR2 FQGTGA. The V gene lost 5 bases and the J gene lost 7 bases, with 12 bases spanning the gap. The CDR3 runs to 13 residues. Worth noting for this clonotype: Antigen specificity is unknown.

General observations from the study: Tumor-adjacent and tumor-blood pairs showed less overlap than tumor region pairs.

RNA was extracted from whole blood without cell sorting, alongside germline DNA. From roughly 0.5 ug total RNA, TCR beta cDNA was generated with a primer in the constant region. TCR beta libraries came from three nested multiplex PCR rounds using slightly modified ARM-PCR. Rounds one and two of PCR, each of roughly 10 cycles, were primed with TRBV1-TRBV30 forward primers and a C-beta reverse primer. One entry per CDR3 protein results from TCRdb running MiXCR on the multiplex PCR reads. The data show fewer than 250,000 distinct CDR3 sequences, with 65% seen just once and roughly 6.4% held by the top ten.

Sequencing used peripheral blood. This clonotype was obtained from a woman aged 60-70 years with primary liver carcinoma and hepatitis B virus infection. This chain connects TRBV7-3 to TRBJ2-1; D uncertain. The CDR3 region is CASSASSGNEQFF. The CDR3 DNA is TGTGCCAGCAGCGCCAGCTCGGGTAATGAGCAGTTCTTC.